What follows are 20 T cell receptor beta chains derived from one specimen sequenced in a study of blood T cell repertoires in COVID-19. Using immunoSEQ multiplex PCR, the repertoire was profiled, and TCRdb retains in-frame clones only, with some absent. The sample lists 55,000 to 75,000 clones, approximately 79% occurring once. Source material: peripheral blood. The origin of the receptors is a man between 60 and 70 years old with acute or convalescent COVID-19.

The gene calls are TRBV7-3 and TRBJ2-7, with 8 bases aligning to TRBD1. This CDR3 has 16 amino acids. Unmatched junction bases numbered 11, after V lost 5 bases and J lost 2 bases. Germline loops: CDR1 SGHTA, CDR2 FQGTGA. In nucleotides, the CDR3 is TGTGCCAGCAGCCTCCTCAGTAGGACAGGGCCCTACGAGCAGTACTTC. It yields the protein CASSLLSRTGPYEQYF.

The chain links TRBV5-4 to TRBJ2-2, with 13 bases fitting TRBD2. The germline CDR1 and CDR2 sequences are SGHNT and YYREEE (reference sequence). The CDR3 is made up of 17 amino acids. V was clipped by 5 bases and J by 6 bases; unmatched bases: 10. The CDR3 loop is CASRPGLAGVESGELFF. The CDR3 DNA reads TGTGCCAGCAGACCTGGACTAGCGGGAGTTGAATCCGGGGAGCTGTTTTTT.

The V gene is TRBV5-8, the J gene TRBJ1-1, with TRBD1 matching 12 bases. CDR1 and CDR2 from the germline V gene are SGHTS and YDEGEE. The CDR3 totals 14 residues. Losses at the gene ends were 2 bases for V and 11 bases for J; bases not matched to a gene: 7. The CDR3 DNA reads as TGTGCCAGCAGCTTTGGGACAGGGGGCGCAAGGGCTTTCTTT. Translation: CASSFGTGGARAFF.

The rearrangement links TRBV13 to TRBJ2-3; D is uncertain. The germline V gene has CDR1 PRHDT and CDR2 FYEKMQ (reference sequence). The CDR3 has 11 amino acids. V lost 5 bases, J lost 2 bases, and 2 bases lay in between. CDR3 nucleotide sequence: TGTGCCAGCAGCCACACAGATACGCAGTATTTT. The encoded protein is CASSHTDTQYF.

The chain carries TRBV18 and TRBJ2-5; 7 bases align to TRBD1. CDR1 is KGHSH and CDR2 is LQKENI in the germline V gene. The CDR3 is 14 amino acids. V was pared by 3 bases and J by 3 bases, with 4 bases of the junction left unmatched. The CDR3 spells CASSPLDREETQYF. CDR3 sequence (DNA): TGTGCCAGCTCACCTCTTGACAGGGAAGAGACCCAGTACTTC.

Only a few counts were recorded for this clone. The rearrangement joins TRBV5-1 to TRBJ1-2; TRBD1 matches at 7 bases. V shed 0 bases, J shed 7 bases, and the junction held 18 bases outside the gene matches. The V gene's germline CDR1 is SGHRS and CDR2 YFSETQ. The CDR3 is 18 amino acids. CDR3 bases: TGCGCCAGCAGCTTGGGGACAGGTCGAGGGACTAGAGGCAGTGGCTACACCTTC. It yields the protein CASSLGTGRGTRGSGYTF.

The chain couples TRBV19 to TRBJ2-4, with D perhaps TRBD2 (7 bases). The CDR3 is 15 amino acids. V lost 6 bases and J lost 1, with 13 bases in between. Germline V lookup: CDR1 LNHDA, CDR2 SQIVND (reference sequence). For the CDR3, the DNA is TGTGCCAGTAGAGGGGGGGGCGCGGCCAAAAACATTCAGTACTTC. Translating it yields CASRGGGAAKNIQYF.

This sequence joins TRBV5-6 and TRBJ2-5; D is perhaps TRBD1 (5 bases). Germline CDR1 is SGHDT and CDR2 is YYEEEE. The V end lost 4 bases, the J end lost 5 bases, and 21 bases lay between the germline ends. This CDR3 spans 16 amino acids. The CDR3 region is CASSRPSGRAGETQYF. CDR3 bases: TGTGCCAGCAGCCGTCCCTCAGGCAGGGCAGGGGAGACCCAGTACTTC.

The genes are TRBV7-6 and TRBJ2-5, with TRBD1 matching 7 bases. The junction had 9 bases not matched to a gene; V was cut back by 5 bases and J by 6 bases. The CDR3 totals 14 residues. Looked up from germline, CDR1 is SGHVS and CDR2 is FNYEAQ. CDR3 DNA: TGTGCCAGCAGCCGCCCGGGACAGAAAAAGACCCAGTACTTC. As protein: CASSRPGQKKTQYF.

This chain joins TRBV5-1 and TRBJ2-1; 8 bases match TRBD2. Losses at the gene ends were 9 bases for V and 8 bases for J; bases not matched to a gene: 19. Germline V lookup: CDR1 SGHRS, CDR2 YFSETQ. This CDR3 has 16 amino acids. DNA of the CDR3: TGCGCCACCCAAACTCAACCGGGACTAGGTTTCGATGAGCAGTTCTTC. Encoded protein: CATQTQPGLGFDEQFF.

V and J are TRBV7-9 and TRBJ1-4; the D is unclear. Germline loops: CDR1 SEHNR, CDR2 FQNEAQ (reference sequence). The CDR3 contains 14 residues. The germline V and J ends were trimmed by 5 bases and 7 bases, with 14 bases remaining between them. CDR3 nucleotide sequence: TGTGCCAGCAGCAGGTCGGGAATGAGTGAAAAACTGTTTTTT. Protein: CASSRSGMSEKLFF.

The CDR3 bases are TGTGCCAGCAGTCCGTACAGGGGAATCTCCTACAATGAGCAGTTCTTC. Translated, it gives CASSPYRGISYNEQFF. The rearrangement links TRBV27 to TRBJ2-1, with 7 positions matching TRBD1. The V and J ends lost 5 bases and 0 bases, in that order; junction bases with no gene match: 7. CDR1 is MNHEY and CDR2 is SMNVEV in the germline V gene (reference sequence). This CDR3 is built from 16 residues.

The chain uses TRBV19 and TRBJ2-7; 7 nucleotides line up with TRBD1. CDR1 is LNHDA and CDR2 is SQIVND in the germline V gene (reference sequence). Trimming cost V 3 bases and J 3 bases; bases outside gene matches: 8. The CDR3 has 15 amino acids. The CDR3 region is CASSIGRDSIYEQYF. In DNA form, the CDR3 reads TGTGCCAGTAGTATCGGCAGGGACAGTATCTACGAGCAGTACTTC.

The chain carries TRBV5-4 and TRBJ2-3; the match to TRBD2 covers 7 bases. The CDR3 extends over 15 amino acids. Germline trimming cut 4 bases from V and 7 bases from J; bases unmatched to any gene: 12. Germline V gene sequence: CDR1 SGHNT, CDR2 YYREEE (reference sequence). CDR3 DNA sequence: TGTGCCAGCAGCCGGGGACTAACAAATGGGAATACGCAGTATTTT. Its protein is CASSRGLTNGNTQYF. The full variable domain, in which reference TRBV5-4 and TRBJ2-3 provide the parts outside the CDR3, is ETGVTQSPTHLIKTRGQQVTLRCSSQSGHNTVSWYQQALGQGPQFIFQYYREEENGRGNFPPRFSGLQFPNYSSELNVNALELDDSALYLCASSRGLTNGNTQYFGPGTRLTVL.

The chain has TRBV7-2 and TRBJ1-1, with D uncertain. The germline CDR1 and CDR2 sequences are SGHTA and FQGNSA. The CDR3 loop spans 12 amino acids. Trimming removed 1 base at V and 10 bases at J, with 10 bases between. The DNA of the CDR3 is TGTGCCAGCAGCTTAGGAGGCGCTCCAGCTTTCTTT. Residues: CASSLGGAPAFF.

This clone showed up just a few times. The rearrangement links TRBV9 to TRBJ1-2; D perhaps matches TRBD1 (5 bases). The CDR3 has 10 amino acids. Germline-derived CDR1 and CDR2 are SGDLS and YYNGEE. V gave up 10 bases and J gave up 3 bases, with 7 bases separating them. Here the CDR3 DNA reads TGTGCCGGGGCCCACTATGGCTACACCTTC. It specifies CAGAHYGYTF. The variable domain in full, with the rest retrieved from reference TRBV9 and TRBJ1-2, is DSGVTQTPKHLITATGQRVTLRCSPRSGDLSVYWYQQSLDQGLQFLIQYYNGEERAKGNILERFSAQQFPDLHSELNLSSLELGDSALYFCAGAHYGYTFGSGTRLTVV.

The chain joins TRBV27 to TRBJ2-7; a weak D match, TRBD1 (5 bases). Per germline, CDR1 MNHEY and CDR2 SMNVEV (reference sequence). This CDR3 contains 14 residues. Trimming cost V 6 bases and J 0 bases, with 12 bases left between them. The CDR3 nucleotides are TGTGCCAGCAGATTTAGACAGAGCTCCTACGAGCAGTACTTC. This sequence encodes CASRFRQSSYEQYF.

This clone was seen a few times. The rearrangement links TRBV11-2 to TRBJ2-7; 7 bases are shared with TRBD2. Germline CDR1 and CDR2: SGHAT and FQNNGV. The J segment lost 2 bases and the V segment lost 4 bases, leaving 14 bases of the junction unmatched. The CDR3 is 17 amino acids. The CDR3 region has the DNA TGTGCCAGCAGCTCAATATTCCAACTAGCGCGCACCTACGAGCAGTACTTC. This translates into CASSSIFQLARTYEQYF.

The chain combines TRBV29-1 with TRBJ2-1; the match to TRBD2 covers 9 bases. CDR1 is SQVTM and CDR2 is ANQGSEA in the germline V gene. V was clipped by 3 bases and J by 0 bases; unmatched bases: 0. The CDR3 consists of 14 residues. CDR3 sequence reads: CSVDSGSSYNEQFF. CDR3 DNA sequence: TGCAGCGTTGATAGCGGGAGCTCCTACAATGAGCAGTTCTTC.

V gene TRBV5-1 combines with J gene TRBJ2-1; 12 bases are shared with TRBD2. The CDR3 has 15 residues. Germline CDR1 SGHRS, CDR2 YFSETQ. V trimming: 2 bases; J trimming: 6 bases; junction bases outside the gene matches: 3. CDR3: CASSFGLAGINEQFF. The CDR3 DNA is TGCGCCAGCAGCTTCGGACTAGCGGGGATCAATGAGCAGTTCTTC.